A selection of T cell receptor beta chains follows, all from one sample in a study of control samples from healthy donors and cancer patients. TCRdb's table, derived via immunoSEQ multiplex PCR, lists solely in-frame clones and lacks some. There are about 100,000 clones in the sample; roughly 84% occur only once, and about 20% lies in the top ten. The material sequenced was blood. The receptors originated from a woman between 45 and 65 years old in good health. CDR3s leave out the opening cysteine and the closing phenylalanine or tryptophan.

cdr3_length	v_call	j_call	cdr3_aa
15	TRBV3-1/TRBV3-2	TRBJ1-2	ASSQVSAGYANYGYT
11	TRBV5-1	TRBJ2-1	ASSFDRRDEQF
13	TRBV5-1	TRBJ1-1	ASSTVGDRKTEAF
14	TRBV10-2	TRBJ1-6	ASSEIYNSYNSPLH
13	TRBV10-3	TRBJ2-1	AIHKGQIGSDEQF
15	TRBV13	TRBJ2-2	ASSPQLGQVNTGELF
11	TRBV5-1	TRBJ2-1	ASSVSGYNEQF
13	TRBV6-5	TRBJ2-3	ASSPEGGGRDTQY
12	TRBV7-2	TRBJ2-1	ASSSGLAGWVQF
12	TRBV12-2	TRBJ1-1	ASRLGHRVTEAF
12	TRBV30	TRBJ2-2	AWVTGVNTGELF